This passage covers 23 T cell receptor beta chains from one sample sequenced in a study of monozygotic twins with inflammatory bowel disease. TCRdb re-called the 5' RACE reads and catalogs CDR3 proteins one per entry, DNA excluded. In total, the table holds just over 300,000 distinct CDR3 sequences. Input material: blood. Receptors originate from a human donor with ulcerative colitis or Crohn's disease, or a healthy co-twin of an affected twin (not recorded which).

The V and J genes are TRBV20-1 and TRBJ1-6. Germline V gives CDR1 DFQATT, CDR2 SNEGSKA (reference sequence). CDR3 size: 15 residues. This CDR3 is CSAISAGLDNSPLHF.

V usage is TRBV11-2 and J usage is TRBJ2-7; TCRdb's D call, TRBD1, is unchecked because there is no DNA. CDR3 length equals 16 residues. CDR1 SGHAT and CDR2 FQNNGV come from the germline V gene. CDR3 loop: CASSAISWTGTYEQYF.

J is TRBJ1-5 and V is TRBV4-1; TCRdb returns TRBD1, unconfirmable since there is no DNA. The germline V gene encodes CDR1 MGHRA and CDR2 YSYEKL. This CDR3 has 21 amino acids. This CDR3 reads CASSQEYAGPGGVGNNQPQHF.

CDR3 sequence: CASRGTDRLDTIYF. The chain is built from TRBV7-8 and TRBJ1-3; the TRBD1 assignment by TCRdb is unverifiable without DNA. The CDR3 length is 14 residues. The germline gives CDR1 SGHVS, CDR2 FQNEAQ.

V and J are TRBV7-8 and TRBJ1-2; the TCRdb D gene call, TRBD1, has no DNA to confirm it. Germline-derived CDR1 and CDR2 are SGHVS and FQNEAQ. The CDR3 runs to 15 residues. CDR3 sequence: CASSLDPGGVLIPHF.

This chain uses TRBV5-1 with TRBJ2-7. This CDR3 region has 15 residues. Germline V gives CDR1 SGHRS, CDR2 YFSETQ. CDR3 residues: CASSLAAGSPHEQYF.

CDR3 region: CASKFGQGAAYEQYF. The chain is built from TRBV6-1 and TRBJ2-7; TCRdb reports TRBD1, a call that lacks DNA to check it against. In germline, CDR1 is MNHNS, CDR2 SASEGT. The CDR3 is made up of 15 amino acids.

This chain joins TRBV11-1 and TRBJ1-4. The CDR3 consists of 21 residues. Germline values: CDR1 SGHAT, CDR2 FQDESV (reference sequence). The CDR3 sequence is CASSPEQIRNPPRGYNEKLFF.

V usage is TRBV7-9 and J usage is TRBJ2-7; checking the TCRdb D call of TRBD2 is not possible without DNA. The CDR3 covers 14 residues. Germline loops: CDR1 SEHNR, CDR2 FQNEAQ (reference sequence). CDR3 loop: CASGWQGLSYEQYF. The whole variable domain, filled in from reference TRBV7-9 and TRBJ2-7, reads DTGVSQNPRHKITKRGQNVTFRCDPISEHNRLYWYRQTLGQGPEFLTYFQNEAQLEKSRLLSDRFSAERPKGSFSTLEIQRTEQGDSAMYLCASGWQGLSYEQYFGPGTRLTVT.

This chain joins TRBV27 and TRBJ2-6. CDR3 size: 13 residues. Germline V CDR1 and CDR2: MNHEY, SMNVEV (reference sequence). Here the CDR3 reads CATKMEGANVLTF.

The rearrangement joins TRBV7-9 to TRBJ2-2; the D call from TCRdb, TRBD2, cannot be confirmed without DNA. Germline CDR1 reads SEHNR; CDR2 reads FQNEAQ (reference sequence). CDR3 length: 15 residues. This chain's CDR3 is CASSISGGRSGELFF.

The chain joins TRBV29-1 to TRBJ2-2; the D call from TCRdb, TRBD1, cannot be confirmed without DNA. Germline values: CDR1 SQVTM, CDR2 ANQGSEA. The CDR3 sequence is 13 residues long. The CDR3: CSVAGQGSGELFF.

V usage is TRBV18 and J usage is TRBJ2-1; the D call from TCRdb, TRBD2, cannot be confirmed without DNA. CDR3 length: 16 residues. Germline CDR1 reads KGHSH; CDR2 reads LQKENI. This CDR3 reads CASSLIGRGIYNEQFF. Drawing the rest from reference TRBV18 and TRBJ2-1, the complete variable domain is NAGVMQNPRHLVRRRGQEARLRCSPMKGHSHVYWYRQLPEEGLKFMVYLQKENIIDESGMPKERFSAEFPKEGPSILRIQQVVRGDSAAYFCASSLIGRGIYNEQFFGPGTRLTVL.

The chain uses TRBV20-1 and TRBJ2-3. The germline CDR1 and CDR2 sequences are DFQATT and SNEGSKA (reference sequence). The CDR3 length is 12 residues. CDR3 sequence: CSASGGTDTQYF.

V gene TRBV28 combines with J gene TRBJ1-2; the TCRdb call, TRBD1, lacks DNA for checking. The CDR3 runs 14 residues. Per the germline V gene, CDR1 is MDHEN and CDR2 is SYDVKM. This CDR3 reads CASSLEGRERGYTF.

This CDR3 is CASSQGGANTEAFF. This sequence joins TRBV3-1 and TRBJ1-1. Germline V gene sequence: CDR1 LGHDT, CDR2 YNNKEL (reference sequence). This CDR3 is built from 14 residues. The full variable domain, completed using reference TRBV3-1 and TRBJ1-1, is DTAVSQTPKYLVTQMGNDKSIKCEQNLGHDTMYWYKQDSKKFLKIMFSYNNKELIINETVPNRFSPKSPDKAHLNLHINSLELGDSAVYFCASSQGGANTEAFFGQGTRLTVV.

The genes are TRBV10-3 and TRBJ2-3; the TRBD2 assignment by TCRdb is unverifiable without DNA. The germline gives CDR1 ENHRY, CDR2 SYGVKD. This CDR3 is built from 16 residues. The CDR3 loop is CAISGVAGGSTDTQYF.

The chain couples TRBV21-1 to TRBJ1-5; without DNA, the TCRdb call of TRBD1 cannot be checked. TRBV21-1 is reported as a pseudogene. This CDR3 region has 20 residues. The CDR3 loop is CASSKGATGSRFNSNQPQHF.

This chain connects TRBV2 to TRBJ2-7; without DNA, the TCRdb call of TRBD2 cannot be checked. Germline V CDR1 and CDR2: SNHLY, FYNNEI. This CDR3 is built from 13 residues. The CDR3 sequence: CATTWTSGTEQYF.

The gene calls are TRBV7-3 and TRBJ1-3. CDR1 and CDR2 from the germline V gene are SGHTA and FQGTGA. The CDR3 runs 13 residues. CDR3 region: CASSPTGRDTIYF.

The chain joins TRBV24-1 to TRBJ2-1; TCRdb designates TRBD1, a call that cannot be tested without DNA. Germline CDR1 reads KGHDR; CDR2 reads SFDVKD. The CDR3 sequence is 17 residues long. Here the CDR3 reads CATSDTSFMSGGDEQFF.

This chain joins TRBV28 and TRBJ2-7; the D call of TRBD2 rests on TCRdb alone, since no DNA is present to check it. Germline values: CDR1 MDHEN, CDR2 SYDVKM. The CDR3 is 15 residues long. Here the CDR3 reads CASSRRGGRSYEQYF.

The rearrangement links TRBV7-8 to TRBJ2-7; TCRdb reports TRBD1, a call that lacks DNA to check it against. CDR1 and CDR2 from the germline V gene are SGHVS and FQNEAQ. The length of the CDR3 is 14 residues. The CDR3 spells CASSLVPSVPEQYF.